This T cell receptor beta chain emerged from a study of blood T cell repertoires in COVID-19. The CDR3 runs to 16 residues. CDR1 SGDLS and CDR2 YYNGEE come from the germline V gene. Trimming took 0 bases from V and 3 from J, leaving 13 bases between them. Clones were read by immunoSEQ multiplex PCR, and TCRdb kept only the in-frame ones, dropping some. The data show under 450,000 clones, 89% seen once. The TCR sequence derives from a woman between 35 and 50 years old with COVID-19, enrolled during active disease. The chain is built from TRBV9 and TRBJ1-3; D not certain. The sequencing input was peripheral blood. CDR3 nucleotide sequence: TGTGCCAGCAGCGTAGGGGCAGAAGTCGATGGAAACACCATATATTTT. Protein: CASSVGAEVDGNTIYF. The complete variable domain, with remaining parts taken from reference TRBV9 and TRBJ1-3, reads DSGVTQTPKHLITATGQRVTLRCSPRSGDLSVYWYQQSLDQGLQFLIQYYNGEERAKGNILERFSAQQFPDLHSELNLSSLELGDSALYFCASSVGAEVDGNTIYFGEGSWLTVV.